This passage covers 30 T cell receptor beta chains from one sample sequenced in a study of T cell clones after liver transplantation (dated by TCRdb to the late 2010s). Library method: the immunoSEQ multiplex PCR assay. TCRdb stores this immuneACCESS table with in-frame sequences only. Part of the clones is absent; in the studies checked, under half of the shortfall reflects unresolved V genes, and no reason is known for the rest. The sample table holds approximately 51,000 clones, of which roughly 71% were seen once. The ten most abundant clones make up about 10% of the sample. Sequencing used CD4+ T cells from blood, obtained more than 52 months after liver transplant. Source of these receptors: a human patient who received a liver transplant. Some T cells may be donor cells from the graft after a transplant.

The chain uses TRBV28 and TRBJ1-5; no definite D call. V was clipped by 7 bases and J by 3 bases, with 10 bases between them. The CDR3 is 13 residues long. CDR1 is MDHEN and CDR2 is SYDVKM in the germline V gene. The CDR3 region has the DNA TGTGCCAGCACTAAGCCGAACAATCAGCCCCAGCATTTT. It yields the protein CASTKPNNQPQHF.

V gene TRBV29-1 combines with J gene TRBJ1-3; D is uncertain. Trimming cost V 6 bases and J 4 bases, with 10 bases left between them. The CDR3 has 12 residues. The V gene's germline CDR1 is SQVTM and CDR2 ANQGSEA. The CDR3 loop reads CSVVVSGNTIYF. CDR3 DNA sequence: TGCAGCGTGGTCGTCTCCGGAAACACCATATATTTT.

This clone was counted a few times. This chain connects TRBV2 to TRBJ1-6; D remains unclear. The V end was cut by 6 bases, the J end by 5 bases, with 14 bases between. This CDR3 has 15 amino acids. Per the germline V gene, CDR1 is SNHLY and CDR2 is FYNNEI. The CDR3 is CASSHNDMDNSPLHF. CDR3 nucleotide sequence: TGTGCCAGCAGCCACAACGATATGGATAATTCACCCCTCCACTTT.

CDR3 sequence: CASSSREGAPYNSPLHF. The CDR3 DNA sequence: TGTGCCAGCAGTTCCCGTGAAGGGGCCCCCTATAATTCACCCCTCCACTTT. The chain has TRBV27 and TRBJ1-6; possible D gene TRBD1, 5 bases. Germline CDR1 is MNHEY and CDR2 is SMNVEV (reference sequence). The V gene lost 4 bases and the J gene lost 2 bases, with 15 bases spanning the gap. The CDR3 totals 17 residues.

The chain links TRBV30 to TRBJ1-6; D is perhaps TRBD1 (6 bases). Germline V lookup: CDR1 GTSNPN, CDR2 SVGIG (reference sequence). This CDR3 spans 17 amino acids. Trimming shortened V by 2 bases and J by 9 bases, and 23 bases separated the two germline ends. For the CDR3, the DNA is TGTGCCTGGAGTCGCTCCACCTACCTAGGGGGTGGTTCACCCCTCCACTTT. This sequence encodes CAWSRSTYLGGGSPLHF.

This chain connects TRBV25-1 to TRBJ2-7; D remains unclear. Trimming took off 2 bases at V and 6 bases at J, with 11 bases between the two ends. CDR3 length: 13 residues. The germline V gene encodes CDR1 MGHDK and CDR2 SYGVNS. The CDR3 loop reads CASSERAFGEQYF. The DNA of the CDR3 is TGTGCCAGCAGTGAAAGGGCTTTCGGCGAGCAGTACTTC.

The rearrangement links TRBV5-6 to TRBJ2-5; D not certain. Trimming stripped 0 bases from V and 0 bases from J, with 3 bases between. The CDR3 is made up of 13 amino acids. Germline CDR1 is SGHDT and CDR2 is YYEEEE. This chain's CDR3 is CASSLAYQETQYF. The DNA for the CDR3 is TGTGCCAGCAGCTTGGCCTACCAAGAGACCCAGTACTTC.

CDR3 sequence (DNA): TGTGCCAGCAGTGAAGTGAAGGGTGGAAATGAAAAACTGTTTTTT. It specifies CASSEVKGGNEKLFF. The genes are TRBV6-1 and TRBJ1-4, with unresolved D. Trimming shortened V by 1 base and J by 5 bases, and 11 bases separated the two germline ends. CDR3 length: 15 amino acids. The germline CDR1 and CDR2 sequences are MNHNS and SASEGT.

J is TRBJ1-1 and V is TRBV11-2; D uncertain. From germline, CDR1 is SGHAT and CDR2 FQNNGV. The V gene lost 4 bases and the J gene lost 1 base, with 7 bases spanning the gap. The CDR3 sequence is 13 residues long. CDR3 sequence: CASSWAENTEAFF. The CDR3 bases are TGTGCCAGCAGCTGGGCCGAGAACACTGAAGCTTTCTTT.

The rearrangement joins TRBV9 to TRBJ1-4, with D hard to call. In germline, CDR1 is SGDLS, CDR2 YYNGEE. V lost 0 bases and J lost 2, with 11 bases in between. This CDR3 spans 16 amino acids. CDR3: CASSVGVSGTNEKLFF. In DNA form, the CDR3 reads TGTGCCAGCAGCGTAGGTGTGAGCGGGACTAATGAAAAACTGTTTTTT.

This clone was seen only a few times. The chain recombines TRBV28 with TRBJ2-1, with 8 bases matching TRBD2. The V gene's germline CDR1 is MDHEN and CDR2 SYDVKM. The V gene end was trimmed by 4 bases and the J gene end by 6 bases; junction bases not matched to a gene: 8. The CDR3 covers 15 residues. For the CDR3, the DNA is TGTGCCAGCAGTTCCCAAATTCGGGGGGGCAATGAGCAGTTCTTC. This sequence encodes CASSSQIRGGNEQFF.

This clone was picked up one time. The chain employs TRBV7-3 and TRBJ2-3, with unresolved D. The CDR3 is made up of 12 amino acids. CDR1 and CDR2 (germline): SGHTA, FQGTGA. V dropped 4 bases and J dropped 6 bases, with 8 bases sitting between them. The CDR3 spells CASSSTADTQYF. CDR3 nucleotide sequence: TGTGCCAGCAGCTCAACCGCGGATACGCAGTATTTT. Full variable domain (outside the CDR3, taken from reference TRBV7-3 and TRBJ2-3): GAGVSQTPSNKVTEKGKYVELRCDPISGHTALYWYRQSLGQGPEFLIYFQGTGAADDSGLPNDRFFAVRPEGSVSTLKIQRTERGDSAVYLCASSSTADTQYFGPGTRLTVL.

The chain carries TRBV18 and TRBJ1-1; unclear D gene. V was shortened by 2 bases and J by 11 bases, with 15 bases between the two germline ends. This CDR3 has 13 residues. The germline V gene encodes CDR1 KGHSH and CDR2 LQKENI. DNA of the CDR3: TGTGCCAGCTCACCAAACCCCGACACATTGGCTTTCTTT. Its protein is CASSPNPDTLAFF.

Worth noting for this clone: The junction shows a germline mismatch at one end, possibly a read error. This sequence joins TRBV23-1 and TRBJ2-1; D may be TRBD2 (5 bases). TRBV23-1 is marked as an open reading frame, function uncertain. The CDR3 totals 14 residues. CDR3 residues: CTNRNTRRYHEQFF. The CDR3 coding sequence is TGCACAAACCGAAACACTAGGCGCTACCATGAGCAGTTCTTC.

The genes are TRBV14 and TRBJ1-1; TRBD1 agrees at 7 bases. Germline V gene sequence: CDR1 SGHDN, CDR2 FVKESK. Losses at the gene ends were 1 base for V and 11 bases for J; bases not matched to a gene: 7. The CDR3 is 13 amino acids. DNA for the CDR3: TGTGCCAGCAGCCAAGGGGACAGCACTAGGGCTTTCTTT. This translates into CASSQGDSTRAFF. Full variable domain (remainder filled in from reference TRBV14 and TRBJ1-1): EAGVTQFPSHSVIEKGQTVTLRCDPISGHDNLYWYRRVMGKEIKFLLHFVKESKQDESGMPNNRFLAERTGGTYSTLKVQPAELEDSGVYFCASSQGDSTRAFFGQGTRLTVV.

The table lists this clone with a few counts. Other nucleotide sequences in the sample specify the same CDR3. The chain is built from TRBV19 and TRBJ1-1; possibly TRBD1 for D (5 bases). Germline V gives CDR1 LNHDA, CDR2 SQIVND (reference sequence). The CDR3 contains 14 residues. The germline V and J ends were trimmed by 1 base and 0 bases, with 6 bases remaining between them. CDR3 region: CASSIGQMNTEAFF. The CDR3 bases are TGTGCCAGTAGTATAGGACAGATGAACACTGAAGCTTTCTTT. The full variable domain, with the rest looked up from reference TRBV19 and TRBJ1-1, is DGGITQSPKYLFRKEGQNVTLSCEQNLNHDAMYWYRQDPGQGLRLIYYSQIVNDFQKGDIAEGYSVSREKKESFPLTVTSAQKNPTAFYLCASSIGQMNTEAFFGQGTRLTVV.

As to this clone: At one of its ends the junction is not consistent with the germline gene, which may arise from a read error. This specimen includes other DNA sequences encoding the same CDR3. The CDR3 sequence: CSVGNTEAFF. The CDR3, as DNA: TGCAGCGTGGGGAACACTGAAGCCTTCTTT. V and J are TRBV29-1 and TRBJ1-1; no reliable D call. The CDR3 has 10 residues. Looked up from germline, CDR1 is SQVTM and CDR2 is ANQGSEA.

This clone was seen a few times. The chain is built from TRBV27 and TRBJ1-5; maybe TRBD1 (5 bases). Looked up from germline, CDR1 is MNHEY and CDR2 is SMNVEV (reference sequence). The V and J ends lost 1 base and 5 bases respectively, with 9 bases between them. The CDR3 covers 14 residues. CDR3 protein: CASSLWGIDQPQHF. Here the CDR3 DNA reads TGTGCCAGCAGTTTATGGGGGATTGATCAGCCCCAGCATTTT.

The chain has TRBV9 and TRBJ2-3; TRBD2 matches at 12 bases. After removal of 0 bases from V and 6 bases from J, the junction contained 8 bases not matched to a gene. Germline CDR1 is SGDLS and CDR2 is YYNGEE. The CDR3 is 17 residues long. The CDR3: CASSVGLAGAKGDTQYF. The CDR3 DNA is TGTGCCAGCAGCGTAGGACTAGCGGGGGCCAAGGGGGATACGCAGTATTTT.

The J gene is TRBJ2-1, the V gene TRBV11-2; 8 bases fit TRBD1. The junction had 13 bases not matched to a gene; V was cut back by 5 bases and J by 7 bases. CDR1 and CDR2 (germline): SGHAT, FQNNGV. The CDR3 spans 16 residues. The CDR3 nucleotides are TGTGCCAGCAGCCTACGGACAGGGAAGACTCTAAATGAGCAGTTCTTC. Encoded protein: CASSLRTGKTLNEQFF.

Here the CDR3 DNA reads TGTGCCAGCAGCGAAAGACCGGGACAGGGGCCCAACGTGAAGCAGTACTTC. Amino acids: CASSERPGQGPNVKQYF. The V and J genes are TRBV7-8 and TRBJ2-7; 10 positions match TRBD1. J gave up 8 bases and V 5 bases, and 18 bases lay outside the gene matches. The germline CDR1 and CDR2 sequences are SGHVS and FQNEAQ. The CDR3 covers 17 residues. Supplemented by reference TRBV7-8 and TRBJ2-7, the full variable domain reads GAGVSQSPRYKVAKRGQDVALRCDPISGHVSLFWYQQALGQGPEFLTYFQNEAQLDKSGLPSDRFFAERPEGSVSTLKIQRTQQEDSAVYLCASSERPGQGPNVKQYFGPGTRLTVT.

The rearrangement uses TRBV7-9 and TRBJ2-5; D unclear. Germline CDR1 SEHNR, CDR2 FQNEAQ (reference sequence). The CDR3 runs 13 residues. The ends were cut back, 6 bases at V and 5 bases at J, with 13 bases in the middle. CDR3 in DNA: TGTGCCAGCAGTGATAAAGGTCCGGAGACCCAGTACTTC. Protein product: CASSDKGPETQYF.

J is TRBJ1-1 and V is TRBV19; the D is unclear. Germline assignment: CDR1 LNHDA and CDR2 SQIVND (reference sequence). Trimming shortened V by 9 bases and J by 1 base, and 21 bases separated the two germline ends. This CDR3 has 16 residues. In DNA, the CDR3 is TGTGCCAGCAAAGCCATCGTTGTTTCCTGGAACACTGAAGCTTTCTTT. Protein product: CASKAIVVSWNTEAFF.

The CDR3 here is CASTHDRVPYEQYF. CDR3 nucleotide sequence: TGTGCCAGCACCCACGACAGGGTGCCCTACGAGCAGTACTTC. The chain joins TRBV6-5 to TRBJ2-7; 7 nucleotides agree with TRBD1. The CDR3 contains 14 residues. The ends lost 7 bases at V and 2 bases at J; junction bases unmatched: 8. Germline CDR1 MNHEY, CDR2 SVGAGI.

The CDR3 DNA is TGTGCCAGCAGTTTAGGTGGTAGCGGTATCAATGAGCAGTTCTTC. As protein: CASSLGGSGINEQFF. The chain has TRBV28 and TRBJ2-1; D may be TRBD2 (6 bases). V was shortened by 2 bases and J by 6 bases, with 14 bases between the two germline ends. Germline loops: CDR1 MDHEN, CDR2 SYDVKM. The CDR3 length is 15 residues.

The rearrangement links TRBV5-6 to TRBJ1-1; weak D call: TRBD1 (6 bases). Per the germline V gene, CDR1 is SGHDT and CDR2 is YYEEEE. V lost 5 bases and J lost 4, with 21 bases in between. The CDR3 spans 16 residues. The CDR3 spells CASRGALGAKSTEAFF. The CDR3 coding sequence is TGTGCCAGCAGGGGCGCTTTGGGGGCGAAGAGCACTGAAGCTTTCTTT.

The CDR3 is CASRPRGSGSSPLHF. The CDR3 bases are TGTGCCAGCAGGCCCCGCGGCTCCGGGAGCTCACCCCTCCACTTT. The rearrangement joins TRBV28 to TRBJ1-6; D not resolved. The germline CDR1 and CDR2 sequences are MDHEN and SYDVKM. With 6 bases removed from V and 10 bases from J, the gap between germline ends came to 19 bases. CDR3 size: 15 residues.

The chain has TRBV19 and TRBJ1-2; TRBD1 matches at 7 bases. The germline V gene encodes CDR1 LNHDA and CDR2 SQIVND (reference sequence). The CDR3 is made up of 13 amino acids. The V gene end was trimmed by 5 bases and the J gene end by 3 bases; junction bases not matched to a gene: 3. This CDR3 is CASSATGDYGYTF. CDR3 sequence (DNA): TGTGCCAGTAGTGCCACAGGGGACTATGGCTACACCTTC.

The rearrangement uses TRBV11-2 and TRBJ2-3, with TRBD1 matching 9 bases. Germline values: CDR1 SGHAT, CDR2 FQNNGV. V shed 1 base, J shed 0 bases, and the junction held 5 bases outside the gene matches. This CDR3 has 17 amino acids. The CDR3 spells CASSLGGQGSSTDTQYF. The CDR3 DNA follows: TGTGCCAGCAGCTTAGGGGGACAGGGAAGTAGCACAGATACGCAGTATTTT. Drawing the rest from reference TRBV11-2 and TRBJ2-3, the complete variable domain is EAGVAQSPRYKIIEKRQSVAFWCNPISGHATLYWYQQILGQGPKLLIQFQNNGVVDDSQLPKDRFSAERLKGVDSTLKIQPAKLEDSAVYLCASSLGGQGSSTDTQYFGPGTRLTVL.

This clone was picked up one time. This sequence joins TRBV30 and TRBJ1-1, with 7 bases identical to TRBD1. CDR1 and CDR2 (germline): GTSNPN, SVGIG (reference sequence). The CDR3 has 13 residues. The junction had 10 bases not matched to a gene; V was cut back by 7 bases and J by 5 bases. CDR3 DNA sequence: TGTGCCTCCAAGACAGGGTCGGGAACTGAAGCTTTCTTT. It yields the protein CASKTGSGTEAFF.